This T cell receptor beta chain came from a study of TET2 disruption in CD19-targeted CAR T cells (dated by TCRdb to 2016 to 2019). Study-level background: The number of samples was determined by the original clinical trial design and by which samples were available, and no additional inclusion criteria were applied. Study-level results and caveats: The conclusions about the patient's CAR T cells were based on extensive analysis of only one subject.

TCR beta chain deep sequencing was performed with the immunoSEQ assay. Turning to the authors' computational methods: Only productive TCR beta rearrangements were used to calculate clonotype frequencies. The source is immuneACCESS, and TCRdb retained only in-frame sequences with V and J called. Part of the clones is not carried over; for the studies checked, unresolved V genes explain less than half of this, and the remainder is unexplained. Clone size and the V and J calls come from that table; the DNA yielded D and trimming. The sample has approximately 27,000 clones on record. The ten top clones hold around 1.9% of the sample. The sample's treatment or condition label is to be understood as: autologous CTL019 cells: CD19 CAR with 4-1BB and CD3 zeta domains. TCR zeta and 4-1BB costimulatory signaling domains were incorporated into the CD19 CAR. Leukapheresis was used to collect the T cells for CTL019 manufacturing from peripheral blood. The DNeasy Blood and Tissue Kit was used to extract genomic DNA from pre-infusion T cells, peripheral blood, or sorted post-infusion T cells.

The germline V gene gives CDR1 as SNHLY and CDR2 as FYNNEI. The CDR3 goes from the cysteine to the phenylalanine over 15 residues. Of the CDR3's DNA, 36 bases were read; they are in frame from base 1. As for this clone: Its antigen is not yet known. The read is 3 residues too short to cover the CDR3 end, so that end is filled in from the germline J gene.

In this chain, TRBV2 is recombined with TRBJ1-2, and TRBD1 may be the D gene, going by 5 matching bases. This specimen consisted of CD8- CAR+ T cells sorted from cultured blood T cells, obtained for CD19 CAR T cell therapy. According to the study, the label for this sample's cell subset or site signals: CD8-negative CAR-positive T cells from the infusion product. This sequence was found in a man in his 70s with chronic lymphocytic leukemia. The sequenced part of the CDR3 DNA is TGTGCCAGCAGTGATCCGGGACTGCCGACCTACGAA. Its protein is CASSDPGLPTYE. The CDR3, in full, reads CASSDPGLPTYEYTF.